This passage covers 29 T cell receptor beta chains from one sample sequenced in a study of cytomegalovirus exposure and HLA in healthy donors. The PCR had 60 Vbeta and 13 Jbeta primers. Sequencing used immunoSEQ multiplex PCR; TCRdb keeps in-frame clones, though not all of them. The sample holds over 65,000 clones, 80% to 90% seen once. The sequencing input was PBMCs. Receptors originate from a woman between 25 and 40 years old in good health and CMV-seronegative.

The J gene is TRBJ1-1, the V gene TRBV2; D is uncertain. CDR1 SNHLY and CDR2 FYNNEI come from the germline V gene. The CDR3 is 15 amino acids. V was clipped by 6 bases and J by 1 base, with 15 bases between them. CDR3 protein: CASRGGILGNTEAFF. For the CDR3, the DNA is TGTGCCAGCAGAGGAGGGATTTTGGGGAACACTGAAGCTTTCTTT.

The chain is built from TRBV2 and TRBJ1-2, with a tentative D call TRBD1 (5 bases). Trimming stripped 6 bases from V and 5 bases from J, with 16 bases between. Germline-derived CDR1 and CDR2 are SNHLY and FYNNEI. The CDR3 has 14 residues. The CDR3, as DNA: TGTGCCAGCAGCCTGCCCAGCAGGGATTATGGCTACACCTTC. This sequence encodes CASSLPSRDYGYTF.

This clone was picked up one time. V is TRBV14 and J is TRBJ2-7; D unresolved. Germline values: CDR1 SGHDN, CDR2 FVKESK. This CDR3 is built from 15 residues. The germline V and J ends were trimmed by 0 bases and 0 bases, with 9 bases remaining between them. CDR3 loop: CASSQEAGFSYEQYF. The CDR3 DNA sequence: TGTGCCAGCAGCCAAGAGGCAGGATTCTCCTACGAGCAGTACTTC.

This clone was recorded a few times. This sequence joins TRBV15 and TRBJ2-7; 11 bases are shared with TRBD1. The CDR3 loop spans 14 amino acids. Germline CDR1 reads LNHNV; CDR2 reads YYDKDF (reference sequence). J gave up 3 bases and V 3 bases, and 1 base lay outside the gene matches. CDR3 sequence reads: CATSRDRGLYEQYF. CDR3 nucleotide sequence: TGTGCCACCAGCAGGGACAGGGGGCTCTACGAGCAGTACTTC.

The chain employs TRBV10-3 and TRBJ2-1; D gene ambiguous. The ends were cut back, 2 bases at V and 9 bases at J, with 5 bases in the middle. Germline lookup yields CDR1 ENHRY and CDR2 SYGVKD. This CDR3 contains 11 residues. The CDR3 DNA sequence: TGTGCCATCAGTGAGACGGGTGAGCAGTTCTTC. It codes for CAISETGEQFF.

This clone showed up just once. This rearrangement joins TRBV7-8 to TRBJ1-1, with 8 bases matching TRBD1. The CDR3 runs to 15 residues. Germline CDR1 and CDR2: SGHVS and FQNEAQ. V lost 5 bases to trimming and J lost 4 bases; unmatched junction nucleotides: 9. In DNA, the CDR3 is TGTGCCAGCAGCAAAGGGCAGGGGGCGGTCACTGAAGCTTTCTTT. Translating it yields CASSKGQGAVTEAFF.

This clone was observed once. V is TRBV18 and J is TRBJ2-2, with D uncertain. The CDR3 contains 15 residues. V lost 2 bases and J 1 base, leaving 8 bases between the germline ends. Germline CDR1 reads KGHSH; CDR2 reads LQKENI. The CDR3 spells CASSPSAGNTGELFF. The CDR3 nucleotides are TGTGCCAGCTCACCATCGGCAGGGAACACCGGGGAGCTGTTTTTT.

The chain uses TRBV6-5 and TRBJ2-1; TRBD1 is a possible D gene (6 bases). Germline values: CDR1 MNHEY, CDR2 SVGAGI. This CDR3 has 15 amino acids. V dropped 0 bases and J dropped 10 bases, with 16 bases sitting between them. DNA of the CDR3: TGTGCCAGCAGTTACTCCACATCCACAGGGACAGAGCAGTTCTTC. Translating it yields CASSYSTSTGTEQFF.

The rearrangement links TRBV18 to TRBJ2-5; 11 nucleotides match TRBD1. J was trimmed by 3 bases and V by 3 bases; bases with no gene match: 6. The CDR3 extends over 16 amino acids. Germline V gene sequence: CDR1 KGHSH, CDR2 LQKENI. The chain's CDR3 is CASSPQRTGGEETQYF. DNA for the CDR3: TGTGCCAGCTCACCTCAACGGACAGGGGGCGAAGAGACCCAGTACTTC.

This chain connects TRBV2 to TRBJ2-3; D may be TRBD1 (6 bases). Between the trimmed V and J ends, which lost 5 bases and 6 bases, there was a span of 12 bases. The germline gives CDR1 SNHLY, CDR2 FYNNEI. The CDR3 runs to 13 residues. CDR3 sequence reads: CASSTGIADTQYF. The CDR3 DNA sequence: TGTGCCAGCAGTACAGGGATCGCGGATACGCAGTATTTT.

The sample holds one count of this clone. The V call is TRBV15, the J call TRBJ2-1; a weak D match, TRBD2 (5 bases). Trimming shortened V by 1 base and J by 7 bases, and 14 bases separated the two germline ends. The CDR3 sequence is 15 residues long. Germline values: CDR1 LNHNV, CDR2 YYDKDF (reference sequence). CDR3 sequence reads: CATSRVAHSGNEQFF. The CDR3 bases are TGTGCCACCAGCAGAGTGGCACACTCGGGGAATGAGCAGTTCTTC.

The V gene is TRBV2, the J gene TRBJ2-1; 11 bases match TRBD2. The CDR3 totals 17 residues. Germline loops: CDR1 SNHLY, CDR2 FYNNEI. With V trimmed by 5 bases and J by 8 bases, 14 bases remained unmatched. The CDR3 loop is CASSYPIAGGPRDEQFF. The CDR3 DNA follows: TGTGCCAGCAGTTATCCTATAGCGGGGGGGCCTCGAGATGAGCAGTTCTTC.

The chain carries TRBV27 and TRBJ2-7; the match to TRBD1 covers 7 bases. Germline trimming cut 6 bases from V and 3 bases from J; bases unmatched to any gene: 5. This CDR3 is built from 13 residues. Germline CDR1 MNHEY, CDR2 SMNVEV (reference sequence). CDR3 in amino acids: CASSIYRGYEQYF. CDR3 DNA: TGTGCCAGCAGCATCTACAGGGGCTACGAGCAGTACTTC.

CDR3 sequence (DNA): TGTGCCAGCAGTTTATCGTCGGGACAAGGGATCTACGAGCAGTACTTC. Amino acid sequence: CASSLSSGQGIYEQYF. The genes are TRBV27 and TRBJ2-7, with a possible D match to TRBD1 (6 bases). Germline V gene lookup returns CDR1 MNHEY and CDR2 SMNVEV (reference sequence). The length of the CDR3 is 16 residues. The germline V and J ends were trimmed by 0 bases and 3 bases, with 15 bases remaining between them.

This clone was seen only a few times. The chain joins TRBV6-1 to TRBJ1-5, with D perhaps TRBD1 (5 bases). This CDR3 has 13 residues. Germline-derived CDR1 and CDR2 are MNHNS and SASEGT. The germline V and J ends were trimmed by 7 bases and 4 bases, with 11 bases remaining between them. The CDR3 coding sequence is TGTGCCAGCACCCGACAGTTAAATCAGCCCCAGCATTTT. It translates to CASTRQLNQPQHF.

This clone appeared a few times. The chain uses TRBV5-6 and TRBJ2-5; TRBD2 matches at 8 bases. Germline V CDR1 and CDR2: SGHDT, YYEEEE. The CDR3 extends over 15 amino acids. V dropped 1 base and J dropped 3; count of bases not matched to a gene: 5. The CDR3 protein is CASSLRTGGKETQYF. The CDR3 DNA follows: TGTGCCAGCAGCTTGAGGACGGGGGGGAAAGAGACCCAGTACTTC.

This chain links TRBV6-6 with TRBJ1-2, with TRBD1 matching 9 bases. CDR1 and CDR2 (germline): MNHNY, SVGAGI (reference sequence). The ends lost 6 bases at V and 7 bases at J; junction bases unmatched: 9. The CDR3 extends over 14 amino acids. The CDR3 DNA reads as TGTGCCAGCAGATCTATACAGGGGGCTGGTGGCTACACCTTC. Amino acid sequence: CASRSIQGAGGYTF.

This sequence joins TRBV19 and TRBJ2-5, with 10 bases fitting TRBD2. There are 15 residues in the CDR3. Trimming cost V 9 bases and J 5 bases; bases outside gene matches: 12. Germline lookup yields CDR1 LNHDA and CDR2 SQIVND (reference sequence). DNA for the CDR3: TGTGCCAGCAGAACTAGCGGGGTAATCTGGGAGACCCAGTACTTC. Translation gives CASRTSGVIWETQYF.

The chain couples TRBV5-5 to TRBJ2-7; 7 bases map to TRBD1. The CDR3 totals 14 residues. Germline V gene sequence: CDR1 SGHKS, CDR2 YYEKEE (reference sequence). Trimming removed 4 bases from V and 4 bases from J; junction bases left unmatched: 8. As DNA, the CDR3 is TGTGCCAGCAGCCCTGGGGGACAGTTATACGAGCAGTACTTC. Protein product: CASSPGGQLYEQYF.

A few counts support this clone. The V and J genes are TRBV19 and TRBJ1-4, with D possibly TRBD1 on 5 matching bases. The V and J ends lost 5 bases and 8 bases respectively, with 9 bases between them. Per germline, CDR1 LNHDA and CDR2 SQIVND (reference sequence). The length of the CDR3 is 12 residues. The CDR3 reads CASSPRGEKLFF. As DNA, the CDR3 is TGTGCCAGTAGTCCAAGGGGCGAAAAACTGTTTTTT.

This clone was seen a few times. This sequence joins TRBV7-7 and TRBJ2-2; 13 bases agree with TRBD2. J gave up 4 bases and V 2 bases, and 7 bases lay outside the gene matches. The germline V gene encodes CDR1 SSHAT and CDR2 FNYEAQ (reference sequence). The CDR3 sequence is 18 residues long. CDR3 sequence (DNA): TGTGCCAGCAGCTTACTTCCGACTAGCGGGGGGAGCACCGGGGAGCTGTTTTTT. This sequence encodes CASSLLPTSGGSTGELFF.

The count of this clone is one. Additional DNA sequences in this sample encode the identical CDR3. The chain couples TRBV6-6 to TRBJ1-5; the D gene is possibly TRBD1 (5 bases). CDR3 length: 15 residues. Germline assignment: CDR1 MNHNY and CDR2 SVGAGI (reference sequence). Trimming took 0 bases from V and 2 from J, leaving 8 bases between them. The CDR3 region is CASSYSGGGNQPQHF. The CDR3 region has the DNA TGTGCCAGCAGTTACTCGGGAGGGGGCAATCAGCCCCAGCATTTT.

V is TRBV2 and J is TRBJ2-7; 8 bases match TRBD1. Germline CDR1 and CDR2: SNHLY and FYNNEI. V shed 6 bases, J shed 7 bases, and the junction held 14 bases outside the gene matches. The CDR3 is 15 residues long. The CDR3 here is CASRIDRGPTGEQYF. CDR3 sequence (DNA): TGTGCCAGCAGGATTGACAGGGGTCCGACTGGGGAGCAGTACTTC.

This clone occurred once. The chain carries TRBV19 and TRBJ1-2; 7 bases fit TRBD1. The CDR3 covers 16 residues. Germline V CDR1 and CDR2: LNHDA, SQIVND (reference sequence). V shed 5 bases and J 3 bases; nucleotides not matched to a gene: 12. The CDR3 sequence: CASSATGTATDYGYTF. The DNA for the CDR3 is TGTGCCAGTAGTGCAACCGGGACAGCCACGGACTATGGCTACACCTTC.

The V and J genes are TRBV7-9 and TRBJ1-2; the D gene is possibly TRBD1 (6 bases). The V end lost 5 bases, the J end lost 4 bases, and 14 bases lay between the germline ends. The length of the CDR3 is 14 residues. From germline, CDR1 is SEHNR and CDR2 FQNEAQ (reference sequence). CDR3 region: CASSPTSDSYGYTF. The CDR3 DNA sequence: TGTGCCAGCAGCCCCACCTCGGACAGCTATGGCTACACCTTC.

The chain combines TRBV5-6 with TRBJ1-2, with 7 positions matching TRBD1. This CDR3 contains 14 residues. The trim removed 5 bases at V and 4 bases at J, leaving 8 bases unmatched. Germline V CDR1 and CDR2: SGHDT, YYEEEE. The CDR3 is CASRIGGVSYGYTF. Here the CDR3 DNA reads TGTGCCAGCAGAATAGGGGGCGTAAGCTATGGCTACACCTTC. The variable domain in full, completed from reference TRBV5-6 and TRBJ1-2, reads DAGVTQSPTHLIKTRGQQVTLRCSPKSGHDTVSWYQQALGQGPQFIFQYYEEEERQRGNFPDRFSGHQFPNYSSELNVNALLLGDSALYLCASRIGGVSYGYTFGSGTRLTVV.

This clone was counted a single time. The rearrangement joins TRBV5-6 to TRBJ2-5; the D gene is possibly TRBD2 (6 bases). V shed 4 bases and J shed 4 bases, with 14 bases lying between them. The length of the CDR3 is 14 residues. Germline V CDR1 and CDR2: SGHDT, YYEEEE. The CDR3 here is CASSEMGGRETQYF. CDR3 nucleotide sequence: TGTGCCAGCAGCGAGATGGGGGGTAGAGAGACCCAGTACTTC.

The chain is built from TRBV5-1 and TRBJ2-2; TRBD2 agrees at 7 bases. The J segment lost 0 bases and the V segment lost 4 bases, leaving 6 bases of the junction unmatched. The CDR3 contains 16 residues. Looked up from germline, CDR1 is SGHRS and CDR2 is YFSETQ. Here the CDR3 reads CASSPSGTANTGELFF. As DNA, the CDR3 is TGCGCCAGCAGCCCTAGCGGAACCGCGAACACCGGGGAGCTGTTTTTT.

V usage is TRBV7-6 and J usage is TRBJ2-1; 12 nucleotides match TRBD1. The germline CDR1 and CDR2 sequences are SGHVS and FNYEAQ. This CDR3 region has 16 residues. With V trimmed by 5 bases and J by 10 bases, 12 bases remained unmatched. CDR3 DNA sequence: TGTGCCAGCAGCCTGTTGAGGGGACAGGGGGCGAGCGAGCAGTTCTTC. Translating gives CASSLLRGQGASEQFF.